This T cell receptor beta chain was recovered during a study of tumor-infiltrating lymphocytes in primary liver carcinoma. At the level of the study: Each sample had roughly 3.65 to 8 million productive TCRbeta reads regardless of tissue type.

Study observations and caveats: For tumor-adjacent and tumor-blood pairs, overlap was less than that seen for tumor region pairs.

Turning to this clonotype: Its antigen is not known. A much larger clone sits a single nucleotide away, making a read error possible.

Per the germline V gene, CDR1 is MNHEY and CDR2 is SVGAGI. The CDR3 extends over 16 amino acids. The authors made TCR beta cDNA from around 500 ng total RNA with a constant-region primer. Libraries of TCR beta came from three nested multiplex PCR rounds with slightly modified ARM-PCR. Forward primers for TRBV1-TRBV30 and a C-beta reverse primer served the first two PCR rounds, at about 10 cycles each. Using its own MiXCR run on the multiplex PCR reads, TCRdb lists one record per CDR3 protein. The table lists approximately 330,000 distinct CDR3 sequences, about two thirds of them singletons. Blood RNA was derived from unsorted whole blood, and germline DNA was extracted too. The authors collected four milliliters of peripheral blood before surgery.

The sample taken for sequencing was peripheral blood. The J gene is TRBJ2-3, the V gene TRBV6-5; 9 bases align to TRBD2. This TCR came from a middle-aged man with primary liver carcinoma and hepatitis B virus infection. The CDR3 spells CTSSYRLAASTDTQYF. The CDR3 DNA reads TGTACCAGCAGTTACAGACTAGCGGCTAGCACAGATACGCAGTATTTT.